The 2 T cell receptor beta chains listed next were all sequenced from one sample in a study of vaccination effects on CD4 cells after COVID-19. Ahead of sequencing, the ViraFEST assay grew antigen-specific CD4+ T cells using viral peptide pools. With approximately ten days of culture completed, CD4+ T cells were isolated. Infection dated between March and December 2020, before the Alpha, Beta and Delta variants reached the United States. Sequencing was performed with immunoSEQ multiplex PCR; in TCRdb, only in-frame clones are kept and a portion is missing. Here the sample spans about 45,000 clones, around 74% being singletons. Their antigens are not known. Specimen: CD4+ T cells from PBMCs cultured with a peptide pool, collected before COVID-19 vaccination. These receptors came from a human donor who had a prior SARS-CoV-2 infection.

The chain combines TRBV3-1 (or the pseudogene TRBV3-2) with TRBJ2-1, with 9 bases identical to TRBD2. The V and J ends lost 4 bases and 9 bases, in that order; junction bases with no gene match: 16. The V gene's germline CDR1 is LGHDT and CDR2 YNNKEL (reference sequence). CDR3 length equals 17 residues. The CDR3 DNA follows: TGTGCCAGCAGCCCCTATGGGGTGAGTAGCGGGGGACCTGAGCAGTTCTTC. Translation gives CASSPYGVSSGGPEQFF.

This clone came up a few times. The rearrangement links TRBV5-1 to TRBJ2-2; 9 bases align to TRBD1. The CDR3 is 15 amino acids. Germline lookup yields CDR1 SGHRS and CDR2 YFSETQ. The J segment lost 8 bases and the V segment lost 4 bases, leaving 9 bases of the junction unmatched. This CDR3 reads CASSPSTGGDGELFF. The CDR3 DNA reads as TGCGCCAGCAGCCCCTCCACAGGGGGCGATGGGGAGCTGTTTTTT.